One and the same sample provided the 24 T cell receptor beta chains below, sequenced in a study of T cell responses to AZD1222 COVID-19 vaccine. Some clones are missing from TCRdb's copy, which holds only in-frame ones; the method was immunoSEQ multiplex PCR. The top ten clones hold 2.8% of a sample with around 160,000 clones, about nine tenths of them seen once. The specimen comprised peripheral blood, sampled on day 0 of MenACWY control vaccination. The source is an adult in good health.

The J gene is TRBJ2-1, the V gene TRBV27, with 7 bases matching TRBD2. The CDR3 runs to 13 residues. Germline assignment: CDR1 MNHEY and CDR2 SMNVEV (reference sequence). Losses at the gene ends were 7 bases for V and 6 bases for J; bases not matched to a gene: 6. CDR3 DNA: TGTGCCAGCACATTGGGAGGGATCAATGAGCAGTTCTTC. Translation: CASTLGGINEQFF.

This sequence joins TRBV19 and TRBJ1-1; the match to TRBD1 covers 10 bases. V lost 8 bases and J lost 7; bases outside the gene matches: 13. CDR3 length: 15 residues. Germline CDR1 is LNHDA and CDR2 is SQIVND (reference sequence). The CDR3: CASRKRPGQGNEAFF. The CDR3 region has the DNA TGTGCCAGTCGTAAAAGGCCGGGACAGGGGAATGAAGCTTTCTTT.

V gene TRBV27 combines with J gene TRBJ2-3, with D maybe TRBD2 (6 bases). V lost 1 base, J lost 6 bases, and 17 bases lay in between. This CDR3 has 16 amino acids. Germline CDR1 and CDR2: MNHEY and SMNVEV (reference sequence). CDR3 protein: CASSLLPSAGRDTQYF. CDR3 sequence (DNA): TGTGCCAGCAGTTTATTACCCTCAGCGGGCAGGGATACGCAGTATTTT.

The chain recombines TRBV5-6 with TRBJ1-1, with D tentatively TRBD1 (5 bases). The ends were cut back, 6 bases at V and 7 bases at J, with 19 bases in the middle. CDR3 length: 14 amino acids. Germline V CDR1 and CDR2: SGHDT, YYEEEE. The chain's CDR3 is CASKFRGDRGEAFF. CDR3 nucleotides: TGTGCCAGCAAATTTAGGGGCGACAGAGGTGAAGCTTTCTTT. Drawing the rest from reference TRBV5-6 and TRBJ1-1, the complete variable domain is DAGVTQSPTHLIKTRGQQVTLRCSPKSGHDTVSWYQQALGQGPQFIFQYYEEEERQRGNFPDRFSGHQFPNYSSELNVNALLLGDSALYLCASKFRGDRGEAFFGQGTRLTVV.

The chain is built from TRBV3-1 (or the pseudogene TRBV3-2) and TRBJ1-2, with D tentatively TRBD1 (5 bases). CDR1 is LGHDT, CDR2 YNNKEL, per germline (reference sequence). The CDR3 is made up of 15 amino acids. V dropped 4 bases and J dropped 10 bases, with 22 bases sitting between them. The CDR3 bases are TGTGCCAGCAGCCCCATTTGGAGGGAAGGGGTTTTCTACACCTTC. Protein: CASSPIWREGVFYTF.

V usage is TRBV5-4 and J usage is TRBJ1-1; 8 positions match TRBD1. The CDR3 contains 12 residues. Germline-derived CDR1 and CDR2 are SGHNT and YYREEE (reference sequence). The V segment lost 9 bases and the J segment 6 bases; nucleotides outside the gene matches: 7. As DNA, the CDR3 is TGTGCCACCAGGGGGCTCTCCTCTGAAGCTTTCTTT. Translation gives CATRGLSSEAFF.

This sequence joins TRBV5-4 and TRBJ2-2, with TRBD2 identical over 11 bases. Germline CDR1 reads SGHNT; CDR2 reads YYREEE (reference sequence). J lost 3 bases, V lost 2 bases, and 3 bases had no gene match. This CDR3 is 16 amino acids long. The DNA for the CDR3 is TGTGCCAGCAGCTTTAGCGGGAGGGCCTACACCGGGGAGCTGTTTTTT. Protein sequence: CASSFSGRAYTGELFF. The full variable domain, with the rest looked up from reference TRBV5-4 and TRBJ2-2, is ETGVTQSPTHLIKTRGQQVTLRCSSQSGHNTVSWYQQALGQGPQFIFQYYREEENGRGNFPPRFSGLQFPNYSSELNVNALELDDSALYLCASSFSGRAYTGELFFGEGSRLTVL.

V and J are TRBV5-6 and TRBJ2-5, with 7 bases matching TRBD1. This CDR3 region has 13 residues. The J segment lost 1 base and the V segment lost 4 bases, leaving 1 base of the junction unmatched. Germline V gene data show CDR1 as SGHDT and CDR2 as YYEEEE. The DNA for the CDR3 is TGTGCCAGCAGCGGGACAGTCCAAGAGACCCAGTACTTC. Residues: CASSGTVQETQYF.

This clone was seen a handful of times. V is TRBV12-3 or TRBV12-4 and J is TRBJ1-1, with D perhaps TRBD1 (5 bases). This CDR3 contains 13 residues. Trimming removed 4 bases from V and 1 base from J, with 7 bases in between. The CDR3 DNA reads TGTGCCAGCAGTTCGGACAAGAACACTGAAGCTTTCTTT. It translates to CASSSDKNTEAFF.

This rearrangement joins TRBV19 to TRBJ2-7; 7 bases line up with TRBD1. Germline V gene lookup returns CDR1 LNHDA and CDR2 SQIVND (reference sequence). This CDR3 is built from 12 residues. The ends lost 8 bases at V and 5 bases at J; junction bases unmatched: 6. The CDR3 DNA is TGTGCCAGTCAGGACAGGTTGCACGAGCAGTACTTC. Translating it yields CASQDRLHEQYF.

This chain uses TRBV13 with TRBJ1-1; TRBD1 matches 9 bases. The CDR3 length is 15 residues. J was trimmed by 4 bases and V by 3 bases; bases with no gene match: 6. From germline, CDR1 is PRHDT and CDR2 FYEKMQ (reference sequence). CDR3 bases: TGTGCCAGCAGCTTCCTTCGGACAGGGGCCACTGAAGCTTTCTTT. Amino acids: CASSFLRTGATEAFF.

The chain recombines TRBV27 with TRBJ2-3; weak D call: TRBD2 (6 bases). With 6 bases removed from V and 3 bases from J, the gap between germline ends came to 10 bases. The germline V gene encodes CDR1 MNHEY and CDR2 SMNVEV (reference sequence). The CDR3 is 13 residues long. This CDR3 is CASRAGGTDTQYF. The CDR3 coding sequence is TGTGCCAGCAGAGCGGGCGGGACAGATACGCAGTATTTT.

The chain links TRBV27 to TRBJ2-5; D not certain. Trimming pared 7 bases from V and 7 bases from J, leaving 13 bases between. This CDR3 has 12 amino acids. CDR1 and CDR2 (germline): MNHEY, SMNVEV (reference sequence). The chain's CDR3 is CASNRQDGTQYF. CDR3 DNA sequence: TGTGCCAGCAATCGGCAGGATGGGACCCAGTACTTC.

The rearrangement uses TRBV18 and TRBJ1-3; D not resolved. V lost 4 bases and J lost 3, with 7 bases in between. This CDR3 has 13 residues. CDR1 KGHSH and CDR2 LQKENI come from the germline V gene. CDR3 nucleotide sequence: TGTGCCAGCTCACAGGGATTTGGAAACACCATATATTTT. Its translation: CASSQGFGNTIYF.

The chain has TRBV9 and TRBJ2-1, with 14 positions matching TRBD2. V shed 1 base and J 6 bases; nucleotides not matched to a gene: 3. This CDR3 is 16 amino acids long. In germline, CDR1 is SGDLS, CDR2 YYNGEE. As DNA, the CDR3 is TGTGCCAGCAGCGTATCCGGGACTAGCGGGAGCAATGAGCAGTTCTTC. Translation: CASSVSGTSGSNEQFF.

The chain links TRBV3-1 (or the pseudogene TRBV3-2) to TRBJ1-2; 8 bases agree with TRBD1. V lost 3 bases to trimming and J lost 5 bases; unmatched junction nucleotides: 5. The V gene's germline CDR1 is LGHDT and CDR2 YNNKEL (reference sequence). The CDR3 sequence is 14 residues long. The CDR3 nucleotides read TGTGCCAGCAGCCAGACGGACAGGGTTTATGGCTACACCTTC. It specifies CASSQTDRVYGYTF.

CDR3 sequence: CASSPTLLANYGYTF. The CDR3 region has the DNA TGTGCCAGCAGCCCGACCCTACTTGCCAACTATGGCTACACCTTC. The gene calls are TRBV7-8 and TRBJ1-2; D is ambiguous. The CDR3 has 15 amino acids. Trimming shortened V by 5 bases and J by 2 bases, and 15 bases separated the two germline ends. Germline CDR1 is SGHVS and CDR2 is FQNEAQ.

The chain is built from TRBV7-3 and TRBJ1-1; TRBD1 agrees at 10 bases. V lost 5 bases to trimming and J lost 5 bases; unmatched junction nucleotides: 5. Looked up from germline, CDR1 is SGHTA and CDR2 is FQGTGA. The CDR3 spans 14 residues. Written as DNA, the CDR3 is TGTGCCAGCAGCAGGACAGGGGGTTCGACTGAAGCTTTCTTT. Translation: CASSRTGGSTEAFF.

The chain joins TRBV5-1 to TRBJ1-6; maybe TRBD1 (5 bases). This CDR3 region has 14 residues. The V end lost 3 bases, the J end lost 9 bases, and 13 bases lay between the germline ends. Germline V gene data show CDR1 as SGHRS and CDR2 as YFSETQ. In DNA, the CDR3 is TGCGCCAGCAGCTCCACACCCGGGGCTTCACCCCTCCACTTT. Its protein is CASSSTPGASPLHF.

For the CDR3, the DNA is TGCGCCAGCAGCGCGGAGAGGGGCCCCTACGAGCAGTACTTC. Its translation is CASSAERGPYEQYF. This rearrangement joins TRBV4-1 to TRBJ2-7, with D perhaps assigned TRBD1 or TRBD2 (5 bases each). Germline V gene data show CDR1 as MGHRA and CDR2 as YSYEKL. Trimming cost V 5 bases and J 2 bases, with 13 bases left between them. The length of the CDR3 is 14 residues.

The V call is TRBV24-1, the J call TRBJ2-2; 7 nucleotides agree with TRBD1. The length of the CDR3 is 17 residues. V dropped 1 base and J dropped 2; count of bases not matched to a gene: 6. CDR1 is KGHDR, CDR2 SFDVKD, per germline. In DNA form, the CDR3 reads TGTGCCACCAGTGATTTTGGGACAGTCGGTAACACCGGGGAGCTGTTTTTT. This sequence encodes CATSDFGTVGNTGELFF.

The J gene is TRBJ1-5, the V gene TRBV2, with unresolved D. V shed 5 bases and J shed 9 bases, with 11 bases lying between them. The CDR3 extends over 12 amino acids. Germline V gives CDR1 SNHLY, CDR2 FYNNEI. CDR3 in amino acids: CASSPFDPPQHF. The CDR3 DNA is TGTGCCAGCAGTCCTTTTGATCCGCCCCAGCATTTT.

The rearrangement uses TRBV28 and TRBJ1-2; maybe TRBD1 (5 bases). Trimming removed 5 bases from V and 5 bases from J, with 18 bases in between. This CDR3 contains 15 residues. CDR1 and CDR2 (germline): MDHEN, SYDVKM. CDR3 sequence reads: CASSPPQRGWYGYTF. As DNA, the CDR3 is TGTGCCAGCAGTCCCCCCCAGAGGGGTTGGTATGGCTACACCTTC.

The V and J genes are TRBV10-1 and TRBJ1-6, with D uncertain. The CDR3 is made up of 12 amino acids. With 3 bases removed from V and 9 bases from J, the gap between germline ends came to 6 bases. Germline values: CDR1 WNHNN, CDR2 SYGVQD (reference sequence). The CDR3 region is CASSDYGSPLHF. The CDR3 DNA is TGCGCCAGCAGTGATTATGGTTCACCCCTCCACTTT.